Listed here are 3 T cell receptor beta chains from one sample, sequenced in a study of blood T cell repertoires in COVID-19. Only in-frame clones appear in the TCRdb table, and some are missing; sequencing was by immunoSEQ multiplex PCR. The table shows approximately 77,000 clones, with 70% to 90% occurring only once. The sample was peripheral blood. The source of these receptors is a woman aged 60 to 75 with acute or convalescent COVID-19.

The rearrangement links TRBV5-1 to TRBJ2-1, with D tentatively TRBD2 (6 bases). V was cut by 1 base and J by 5 bases, with 10 bases left in between. The germline V gene has CDR1 SGHRS and CDR2 YFSETQ. There are 14 residues in the CDR3. In nucleotides, the CDR3 is TGCGCCAGCAGCTTGACCGGGAGAAACAATGAGCAGTTCTTC. Its translation: CASSLTGRNNEQFF.

This chain uses TRBV6-1 with TRBJ1-4, with D perhaps matching TRBD1 (5 bases). The length of the CDR3 is 13 residues. V was trimmed by 5 bases and J by 3 bases, leaving 7 bases between them. The V gene's germline CDR1 is MNHNS and CDR2 SASEGT. The CDR3 nucleotides read TGTGCCAGCAGTTGGGGGGCTAATGAAAAACTGTTTTTT. Translation gives CASSWGANEKLFF.

V and J are TRBV19 and TRBJ1-1, with D possibly TRBD1 on 5 matching bases. The V gene lost 6 bases and the J gene lost 7 bases, with 6 bases spanning the gap. CDR1 is LNHDA and CDR2 is SQIVND in the germline V gene (reference sequence). The CDR3 is 10 residues long. The CDR3 sequence is CASRGHEAFF. The CDR3, as DNA: TGTGCCAGTAGGGGGCATGAAGCTTTCTTT.